This T cell receptor (beta chain) came from a study of shared clonotypes between healthy human individuals. For the study at large: Every donor yielded three CD4 naive, three CD4 memory, two CD8 naive and one CD8 memory plate. Study conclusions and caveats: Shared clonotypes: about 5.3% naive CD4, roughly 3.5% naive CD8, less than 2.5% memory CD4, around 0.4% memory CD8. In contrast to clonotypes shared by all four donors, non-shared clonotypes had lower generation probabilities.

Details on this clone: Its antigen is still unknown.

Several immunoSEQ plates held equal portions of the genomic DNA taken from each subset. Data came from immunoSEQ multiplex PCR; TCRdb stores just in-frame clones and leaves some out. The sample consists of approximately 1,500,000 clones, around 98% of them appearing once. The length of the CDR3 is 16 residues. This sequence originates from a man between 25 and 39 years old in good health. The rearrangement links TRBV21-1 to TRBJ1-5; the D call in the table, TRBD1, was not verified against the DNA. TRBV21-1 is tagged as a pseudogene. The sequenced sample consisted of naive CD4+ T cells sorted from blood. Stated subset: CD45RA+ positively selected. CDR3 loop: CASSTRDRSFDQPQHF. The CDR3, as DNA: TGTGCCAGCAGCACTAGGGACAGGTCTTTTGATCAGCCCCAGCATTTT.